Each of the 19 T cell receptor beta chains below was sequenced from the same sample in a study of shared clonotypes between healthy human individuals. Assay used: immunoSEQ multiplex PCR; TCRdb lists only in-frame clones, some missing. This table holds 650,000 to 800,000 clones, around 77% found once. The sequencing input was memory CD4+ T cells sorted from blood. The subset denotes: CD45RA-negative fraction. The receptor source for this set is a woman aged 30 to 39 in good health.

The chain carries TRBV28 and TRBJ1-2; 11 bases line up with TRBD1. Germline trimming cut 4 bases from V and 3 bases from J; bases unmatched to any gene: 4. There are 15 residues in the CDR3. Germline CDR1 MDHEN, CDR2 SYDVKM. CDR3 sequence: CASSSRDRGYYGYTF. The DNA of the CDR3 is TGTGCCAGCAGTTCCCGGGACAGGGGGTACTATGGCTACACCTTC.

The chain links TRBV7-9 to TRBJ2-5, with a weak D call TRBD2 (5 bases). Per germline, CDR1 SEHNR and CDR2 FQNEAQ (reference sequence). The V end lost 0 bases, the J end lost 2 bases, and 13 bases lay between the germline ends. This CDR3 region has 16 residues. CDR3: CASSLAGGGPQETQYF. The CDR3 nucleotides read TGTGCCAGCAGCTTAGCCGGTGGCGGGCCGCAAGAGACCCAGTACTTC.

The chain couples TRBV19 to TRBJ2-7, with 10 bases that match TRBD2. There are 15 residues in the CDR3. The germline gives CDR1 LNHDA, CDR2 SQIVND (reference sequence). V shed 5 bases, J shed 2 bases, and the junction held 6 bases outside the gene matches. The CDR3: CASSFSAGGAYEQYF. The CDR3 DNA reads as TGTGCCAGTAGTTTCTCAGCGGGAGGGGCCTACGAGCAGTACTTC.

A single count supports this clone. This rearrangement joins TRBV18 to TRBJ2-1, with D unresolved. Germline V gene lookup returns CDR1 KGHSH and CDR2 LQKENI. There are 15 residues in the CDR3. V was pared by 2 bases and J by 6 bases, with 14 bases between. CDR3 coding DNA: TGTGCCAGCTCACCAGGGCTCCCACCTTCCAATGAGCAGTTCTTC. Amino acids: CASSPGLPPSNEQFF.

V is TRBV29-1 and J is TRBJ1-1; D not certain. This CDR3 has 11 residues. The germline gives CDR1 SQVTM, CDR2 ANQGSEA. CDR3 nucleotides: TGCAGTGCAGACCGGGACACTGAAGCTTTCTTT. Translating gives CSADRDTEAFF.

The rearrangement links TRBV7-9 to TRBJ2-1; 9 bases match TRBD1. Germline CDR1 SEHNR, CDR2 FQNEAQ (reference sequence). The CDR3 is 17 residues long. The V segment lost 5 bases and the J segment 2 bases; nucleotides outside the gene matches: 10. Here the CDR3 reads CASSLGQGHITYNEQFF. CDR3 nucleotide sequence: TGTGCCAGCAGCCTAGGACAGGGGCACATAACCTACAATGAGCAGTTCTTC.

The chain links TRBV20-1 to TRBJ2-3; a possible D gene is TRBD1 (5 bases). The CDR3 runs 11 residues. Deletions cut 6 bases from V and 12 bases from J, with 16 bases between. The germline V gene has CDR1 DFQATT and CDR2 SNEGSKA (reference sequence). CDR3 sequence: CSAPTMGPQYF. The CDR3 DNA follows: TGCAGTGCCCCCACTATGGGGCCACAGTATTTT.

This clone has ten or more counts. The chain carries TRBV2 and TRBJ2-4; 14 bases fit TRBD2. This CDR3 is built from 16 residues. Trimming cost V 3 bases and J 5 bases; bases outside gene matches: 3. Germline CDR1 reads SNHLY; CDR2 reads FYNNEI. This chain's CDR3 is CASSEEGLAGENIQYF. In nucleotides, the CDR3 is TGTGCCAGCAGTGAGGAGGGACTAGCGGGAGAAAACATTCAGTACTTC.

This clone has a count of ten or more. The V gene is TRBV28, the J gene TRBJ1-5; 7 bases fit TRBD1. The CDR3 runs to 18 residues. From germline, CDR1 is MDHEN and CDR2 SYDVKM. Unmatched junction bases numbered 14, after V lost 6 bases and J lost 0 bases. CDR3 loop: CASSHIYRGGYSNQPQHF. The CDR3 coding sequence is TGTGCCAGCAGCCATATCTACAGGGGAGGGTATAGCAATCAGCCCCAGCATTTT.

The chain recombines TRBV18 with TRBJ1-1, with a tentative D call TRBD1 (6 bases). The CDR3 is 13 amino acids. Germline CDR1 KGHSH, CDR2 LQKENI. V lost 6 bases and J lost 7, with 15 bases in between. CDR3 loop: CASSPIKGGEAFF. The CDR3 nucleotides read TGTGCCAGCTCCCCGATAAAAGGGGGTGAAGCTTTCTTT.

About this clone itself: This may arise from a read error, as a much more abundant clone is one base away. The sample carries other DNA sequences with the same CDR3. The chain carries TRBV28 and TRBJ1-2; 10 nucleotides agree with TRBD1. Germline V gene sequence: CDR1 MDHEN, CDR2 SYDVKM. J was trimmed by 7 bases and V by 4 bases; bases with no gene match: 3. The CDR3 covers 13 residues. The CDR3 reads CASSSGTGVGYTF. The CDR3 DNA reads TGTGCCAGCAGTTCCGGGACAGGGGTTGGCTACACCTTC.

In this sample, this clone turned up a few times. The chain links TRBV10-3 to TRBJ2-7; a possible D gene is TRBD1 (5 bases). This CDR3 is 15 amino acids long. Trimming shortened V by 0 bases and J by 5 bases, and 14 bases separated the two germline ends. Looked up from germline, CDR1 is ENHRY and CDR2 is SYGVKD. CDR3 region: CAISESTVGLHEQYF. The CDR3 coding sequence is TGTGCCATCAGTGAGTCAACTGTGGGGCTCCACGAGCAGTACTTC.

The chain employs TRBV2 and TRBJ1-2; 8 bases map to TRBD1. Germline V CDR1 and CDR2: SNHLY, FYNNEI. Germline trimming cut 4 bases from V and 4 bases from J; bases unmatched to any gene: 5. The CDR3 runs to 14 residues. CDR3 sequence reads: CASSVGTGGYGYTF. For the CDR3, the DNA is TGTGCCAGCAGTGTAGGGACAGGAGGCTATGGCTACACCTTC.

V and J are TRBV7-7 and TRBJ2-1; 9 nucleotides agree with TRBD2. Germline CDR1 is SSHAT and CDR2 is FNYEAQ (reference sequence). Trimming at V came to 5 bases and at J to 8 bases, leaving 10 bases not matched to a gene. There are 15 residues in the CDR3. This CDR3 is CASSQTSGAWDEQFF. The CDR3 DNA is TGTGCCAGCAGCCAGACTAGCGGAGCGTGGGATGAGCAGTTCTTC.

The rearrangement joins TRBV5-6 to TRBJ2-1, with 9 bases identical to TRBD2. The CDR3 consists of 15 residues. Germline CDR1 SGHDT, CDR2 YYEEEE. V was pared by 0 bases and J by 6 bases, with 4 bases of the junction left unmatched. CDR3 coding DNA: TGTGCCAGCAGCTTGGGCGGGAGGGCCCTCAATGAGCAGTTCTTC. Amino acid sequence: CASSLGGRALNEQFF.

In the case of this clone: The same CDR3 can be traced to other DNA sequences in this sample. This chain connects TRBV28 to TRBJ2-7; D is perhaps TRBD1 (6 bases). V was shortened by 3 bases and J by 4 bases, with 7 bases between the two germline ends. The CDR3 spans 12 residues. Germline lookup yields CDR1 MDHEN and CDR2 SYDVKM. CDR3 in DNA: TGTGCCAGCAGTTTCACAGGGTACGAGCAGTACTTC. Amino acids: CASSFTGYEQYF.

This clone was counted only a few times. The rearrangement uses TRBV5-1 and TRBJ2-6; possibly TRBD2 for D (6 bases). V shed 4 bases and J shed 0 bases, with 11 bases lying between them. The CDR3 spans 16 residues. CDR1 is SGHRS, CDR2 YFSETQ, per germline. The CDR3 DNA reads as TGCGCCAGCAGCGGCGGGACGGGCTCTGGGGCCAACGTCCTGACTTTC. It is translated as CASSGGTGSGANVLTF.

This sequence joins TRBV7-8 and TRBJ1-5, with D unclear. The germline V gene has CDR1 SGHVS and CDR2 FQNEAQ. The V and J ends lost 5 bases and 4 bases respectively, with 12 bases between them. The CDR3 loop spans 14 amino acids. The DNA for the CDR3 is TGTGCCAGCAGCGCACATGCCGGGAATCAGCCCCAGCATTTT. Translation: CASSAHAGNQPQHF.

The CDR3 sequence is CASSILAGDHEQFF. CDR3 sequence (DNA): TGTGCCAGCAGTATACTAGCGGGAGACCATGAGCAGTTCTTC. The V gene is TRBV28, the J gene TRBJ2-1; 11 bases align to TRBD2. Germline V lookup: CDR1 MDHEN, CDR2 SYDVKM. V gave up 5 bases and J gave up 8 bases; unmatched junction bases: 5. The CDR3 runs 14 residues.